Below are 10 T cell receptor beta chains sequenced from a single sample in a study of regulatory T cells in long-lasting Graves disease. This sample's time point: newly diagnosed GD, antithyroid drugs for less than 3 months. With RNA extracted from PBMCs as input, the TCR library was made. Assembly of TCR beta libraries relied on iRepertoire HTBI primers together with Arm-PCR of CDR3 regions. A single record per CDR3 protein comes from TCRdb applying MiXCR to the multiplex PCR reads. In the table there are over 200,000 distinct CDR3 sequences, 15% to 20% of which are singletons. The sample here was peripheral blood mononuclear cells (PBMCs), taken at new diagnosis, from a patient treated with antithyroid drugs. Receptor source: a female donor with Graves disease.

This clonotype was recorded at least ten times. The J gene is TRBJ1-4, the V gene TRBV29-1; TRBD1 agrees at 7 bases. Germline CDR1 reads SQVTM; CDR2 reads ANQGSEA. The CDR3 has 13 residues. With 7 bases clipped from V and 7 bases from J, the junction kept 9 bases outside the gene matches. The CDR3 reads CSAVTGNGEKLFF. Here the CDR3 DNA reads TGCAGCGCTGTGACAGGGAATGGTGAAAAACTGTTTTTT.

This clonotype showed up many times. The rearrangement links TRBV19 to TRBJ1-1; D is uncertain. Germline V lookup: CDR1 LNHDA, CDR2 SQIVND (reference sequence). Trimming left V 4 bases short and J 11 bases short, with 20 bases between. The CDR3 has 14 amino acids. CDR3 in amino acids: CASSKTRTAGAAFF. The CDR3 nucleotides are TGTGCCAGTAGTAAAACGCGGACGGCCGGCGCCGCTTTCTTT.

This clonotype was detected ten times or more. J is TRBJ1-1 and V is TRBV2; possibly TRBD1 for D (6 bases). The CDR3 has 13 amino acids. V shed 5 bases and J shed 4 bases, with 11 bases lying between them. Germline assignment: CDR1 SNHLY and CDR2 FYNNEI. CDR3 DNA: TGTGCCAGCAGTCGAATCAGGGGCACTGAAGCTTTCTTT. The encoded protein is CASSRIRGTEAFF.

In the case of this clonotype: This may stem from a read error, because a much larger clone lies one nucleotide away. CDR3 nucleotides: TGTACCAGCAGTACGGGGGACAGGCTCTCCTACGAGCAGTACTTC. It is translated as CTSSTGDRLSYEQYF. The rearrangement links TRBV6-1 to TRBJ2-7, with 8 bases that match TRBD1. Germline V lookup: CDR1 MNHNS, CDR2 SASEGT. The CDR3 contains 15 residues.

A remark on this clonotype: A single base separates this from a much larger clone, so it may be a read error. The chain joins TRBV6-1 to TRBJ1-1, with a weak D call TRBD1 (5 bases). The CDR3 covers 13 residues. CDR1 and CDR2 (germline): MNHNS, SASEGT. The CDR3 DNA reads as TGTGTCTCGCGGGTAGGGACGAACACTGAAGCTTTCTTT. Residues: CVSRVGTNTEAFF.

Comment on this clonotype: This clone may be a read error of a much larger clone one base away. The J gene is TRBJ2-2, the V gene TRBV19; 11 nucleotides line up with TRBD2. The CDR3 contains 17 residues. Trimming removed 3 bases from V and 5 bases from J; junction bases left unmatched: 8. CDR1 and CDR2 from the germline V gene are LNHDA and SQIVND (reference sequence). As DNA, the CDR3 is TGTGCCAGTAGTATTACTAGCGGGAGATGGGGGACCGGGGAGCTGTTTTTT. Translating gives CASSITSGRWGTGELFF.

This clonotype was observed at least ten times. J is TRBJ1-2 and V is TRBV24-1; possibly TRBD1 for D (6 bases). CDR1 and CDR2 (germline): KGHDR, SFDVKD. This CDR3 is 12 amino acids long. Trimming took off 4 bases at V and 6 bases at J, with 8 bases between the two ends. CDR3 amino acids: CATSEGANGYTF. CDR3 in DNA: TGTGCCACCAGTGAGGGGGCTAATGGCTACACCTTC.

This clonotype has at least ten counts. The V call is TRBV7-3, the J call TRBJ2-4; D uncertain. This CDR3 has 11 residues. Germline assignment: CDR1 SGHTA and CDR2 FQGTGA. V was shortened by 9 bases and J by 0 bases, with 3 bases between the two germline ends. The CDR3 region is CARLAKNIQYF. CDR3 bases: TGTGCCAGACTAGCCAAAAACATTCAGTACTTC.

This clonotype occurred many times. CDR3 region: CASSTGTGGEKLFF. The CDR3 nucleotides read TGTGCCAGCAGTACCGGGACAGGGGGCGAAAAACTGTTTTTT. The chain recombines TRBV2 with TRBJ1-4; 12 bases align to TRBD1. This CDR3 spans 14 amino acids. Trimming cost V 5 bases and J 8 bases; bases outside gene matches: 3. Germline V gives CDR1 SNHLY, CDR2 FYNNEI.

The CDR3 sequence: CASSMSPSSEQYF. For the CDR3, the DNA is TGTGCCAGCAGTATGTCTCCGTCTAGCGAGCAGTACTTC. J is TRBJ2-7 and V is TRBV6-8; the D is unclear. Germline V gives CDR1 MNHGY, CDR2 SAAAGT. The ends were cut back, 5 bases at V and 6 bases at J, with 14 bases in the middle. This CDR3 is built from 13 residues.